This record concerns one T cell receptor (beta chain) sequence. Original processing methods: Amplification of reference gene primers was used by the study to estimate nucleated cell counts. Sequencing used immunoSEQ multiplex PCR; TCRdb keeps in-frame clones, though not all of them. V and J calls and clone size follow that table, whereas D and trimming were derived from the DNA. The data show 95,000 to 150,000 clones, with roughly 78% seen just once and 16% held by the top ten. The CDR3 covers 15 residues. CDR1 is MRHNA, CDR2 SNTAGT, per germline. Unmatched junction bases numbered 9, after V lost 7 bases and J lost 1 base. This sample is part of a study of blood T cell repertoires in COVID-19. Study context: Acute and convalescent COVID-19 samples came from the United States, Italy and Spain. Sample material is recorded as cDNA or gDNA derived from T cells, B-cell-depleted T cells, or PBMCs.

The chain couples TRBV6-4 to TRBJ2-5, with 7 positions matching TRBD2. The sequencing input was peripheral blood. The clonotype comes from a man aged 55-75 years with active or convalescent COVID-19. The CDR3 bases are TGTGCCAGCAACTCTAGGCGGGGGATCCAAGAGACCCAGTACTTC. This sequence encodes CASNSRRGIQETQYF.